Given below is one T cell receptor beta chain in context. This CDR3 has 14 residues. The germline V and J ends were trimmed by 6 bases and 8 bases, with 15 bases remaining between them. Per the germline V gene, CDR1 is SGDLS and CDR2 is YYNGEE. MiXCR, run by TCRdb on the RT-PCR reads, gives a single entry per CDR3 protein. The sample holds approximately 720,000 distinct CDR3 sequences, 13% to 15% seen once. The source material was memory CD4+ T cells from blood. The chain combines TRBV9 with TRBJ1-6, with D possibly matching TRBD1 (5 bases). The clonotype comes from a female donor in good health, serving as a healthy control. The CDR3 DNA reads as TGTGCCAGCAACCTCCAGGGAGTTGATTCACCCCTCCACTTT. This sequence encodes CASNLQGVDSPLHF.